This T cell receptor beta chain was found in a study of blood T cell repertoires in COVID-19 (dated by TCRdb to the early 2020s). With respect to the entire study: Collaborator samples came from the United States, Italy and Spain and covered acute and convalescent phases of COVID-19. Subjects who had been exposed to COVID-19, were actively infected with it, or had recovered from it provided the deeply sampled blood TCRbeta repertoires that made up the dataset. The repertoires were released in a freely available public database intended as a resource for research on the immune response to SARS-CoV-2. Nearly every sample came with metadata listing a de-identified subject ID, COVID-19 status, age in years and sex. The samples were drawn from the first 160 participants of the ongoing ImmuneRACE study and from roughly 1,300 subjects provided by 6 global collaborators. Where HLA class I and class II types were available, the types were taken from metadata supplied by the sample provider, not from assay-based typing. The prospective study material was composed of cDNA or gDNA derived from T cells, B-cell-depleted T cells, or PBMCs.

TCRbeta CDR3 regions were amplified from genomic DNA by means of the immunoSEQ Assay, a bias-controlled multiplex PCR. The original pipeline was this. The number of nucleated cells in each sample was estimated by amplification of reference gene primers within the assay. Sequence reads were collapsed and filtered to measure the absolute abundance of every unique TCRbeta CDR3 rearrangement. Productive Simpson clonality was computed per sample as the square root of Simpson's diversity index over productive rearrangements. Held by TCRdb, this immuneACCESS table contains in-frame sequences only and omits some clones. Under half of the omission traces to an unresolved V gene where checked; the cause of the rest is unknown. That table supplies the V and J calls and clone size; D and trimming were determined from the DNA. In this sample the table shows around 170,000 clones, 85% to 90% of which occur a single time. The ten top clones hold approximately 4% of the sample.

Whole blood was collected in K2EDTA tubes by collaborating institutions according to the institutions' own protocols. For TCRbeta analysis, collaborators shipped samples in one of three forms: frozen whole blood, isolated PBMCs, or DNA extracted from either of those sample types. What the authors observed across the whole study: The amount of clinical and demographic metadata varied by source and participant and was provided uncurated.

This clone was picked up a small number of times. No cognate antigen has been identified for it. No base quality information exists; no much larger clone differs at one position. There are 17 amino acids in the CDR3, from cysteine to phenylalanine inclusive. Only CDR3 DNA is held: 51 bases, read in frame from base 1. CDR1 is given as MNHEY and CDR2 as SVGEGT, both from the germline V gene. Between the V and J ends, shortened by 2 bases and 1 base respectively, the junction contains 18 bases. The V and J genes are TRBV6-2 or TRBV6-3 and TRBJ2-7; no D segment can be confidently identified. Specimen: peripheral blood. The receptor was derived from a woman in her 70s with acute or convalescent COVID-19. The CDR3 has the sequence CASSYQRIGRSSYEQYF. The nucleotide sequence is given as TGTGCCAGCAGTTACCAGCGAATTGGCCGCAGTTCCTACGAGCAGTACTTC.